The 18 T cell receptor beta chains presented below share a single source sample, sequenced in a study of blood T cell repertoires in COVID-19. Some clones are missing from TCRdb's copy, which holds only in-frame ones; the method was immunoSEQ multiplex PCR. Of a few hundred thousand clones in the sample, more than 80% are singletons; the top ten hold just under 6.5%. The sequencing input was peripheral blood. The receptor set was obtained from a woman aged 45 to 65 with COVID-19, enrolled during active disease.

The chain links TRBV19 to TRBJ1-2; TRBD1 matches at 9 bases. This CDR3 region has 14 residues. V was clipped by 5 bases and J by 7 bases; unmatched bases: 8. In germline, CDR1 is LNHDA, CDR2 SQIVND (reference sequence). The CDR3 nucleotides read TGTGCCAGTAGTGCCCTGGACAGGGGAGGTGGCTACACCTTC. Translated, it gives CASSALDRGGGYTF. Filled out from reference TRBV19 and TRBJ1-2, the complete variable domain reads DGGITQSPKYLFRKEGQNVTLSCEQNLNHDAMYWYRQDPGQGLRLIYYSQIVNDFQKGDIAEGYSVSREKKESFPLTVTSAQKNPTAFYLCASSALDRGGGYTFGSGTRLTVV.

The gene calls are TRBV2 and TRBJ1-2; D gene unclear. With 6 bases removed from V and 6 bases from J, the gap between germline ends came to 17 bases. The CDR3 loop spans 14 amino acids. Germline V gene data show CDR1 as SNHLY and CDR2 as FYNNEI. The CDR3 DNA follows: TGTGCCAGCAGCCTCGAGGGCGGACTAGATGGCTACACCTTC. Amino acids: CASSLEGGLDGYTF.

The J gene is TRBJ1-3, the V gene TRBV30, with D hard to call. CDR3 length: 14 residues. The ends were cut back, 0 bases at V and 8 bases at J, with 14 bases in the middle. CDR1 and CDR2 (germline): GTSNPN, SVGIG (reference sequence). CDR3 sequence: CAWSVWTRRDTIYF. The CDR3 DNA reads TGTGCCTGGAGTGTATGGACCCGGAGGGACACCATATATTTT.

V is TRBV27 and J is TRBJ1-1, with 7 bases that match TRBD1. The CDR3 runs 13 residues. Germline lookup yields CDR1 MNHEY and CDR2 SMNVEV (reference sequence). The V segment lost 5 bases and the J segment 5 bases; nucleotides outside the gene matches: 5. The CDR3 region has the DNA TGTGCCAGCAGTATTGCAGGGGGGACTGAAGCTTTCTTT. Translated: CASSIAGGTEAFF.

The CDR3 coding sequence is TGTGCCAGCAGCCGATATAGCGGGAGGGCAGATACGCAGTATTTT. Translated, it gives CASSRYSGRADTQYF. The chain couples TRBV14 to TRBJ2-3; 11 bases align to TRBD2. This CDR3 has 15 residues. V gave up 4 bases and J gave up 4 bases; unmatched junction bases: 4. Germline values: CDR1 SGHDN, CDR2 FVKESK.

CDR3 amino acids: CASSPLANTEAFF. Written as DNA, the CDR3 is TGTGCCAGCTCACCATTGGCAAACACTGAAGCTTTCTTT. The genes are TRBV18 and TRBJ1-1; D unclear. The CDR3 extends over 13 amino acids. Germline CDR1 reads KGHSH; CDR2 reads LQKENI. V lost 2 bases to trimming and J lost 2 bases, with 6 bases between them.

The CDR3, as DNA: TGTGCCAGCAGCCAAGAGGCGTTAGGGGGCGGGCAGCCCCAGCATTTT. The encoded protein is CASSQEALGGGQPQHF. The V and J genes are TRBV3-1 (or the pseudogene TRBV3-2) and TRBJ1-5; 7 bases line up with TRBD1. Per germline, CDR1 LGHDT and CDR2 YNNKEL (reference sequence). This CDR3 has 16 amino acids. V shed 0 bases, J shed 7 bases, and the junction held 9 bases outside the gene matches.

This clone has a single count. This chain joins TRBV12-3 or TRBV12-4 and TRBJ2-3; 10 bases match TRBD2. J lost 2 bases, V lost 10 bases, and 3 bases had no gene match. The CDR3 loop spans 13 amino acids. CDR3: CATLAGATDTQYF. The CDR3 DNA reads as TGTGCCACCCTAGCGGGAGCCACAGATACGCAGTATTTT.

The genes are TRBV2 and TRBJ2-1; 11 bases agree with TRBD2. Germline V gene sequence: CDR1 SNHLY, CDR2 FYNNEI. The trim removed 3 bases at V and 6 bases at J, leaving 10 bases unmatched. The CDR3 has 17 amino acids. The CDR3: CASSEGWTSGLRNEQFF. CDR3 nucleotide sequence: TGTGCCAGCAGTGAGGGCTGGACTAGCGGGCTGCGCAATGAGCAGTTCTTC.

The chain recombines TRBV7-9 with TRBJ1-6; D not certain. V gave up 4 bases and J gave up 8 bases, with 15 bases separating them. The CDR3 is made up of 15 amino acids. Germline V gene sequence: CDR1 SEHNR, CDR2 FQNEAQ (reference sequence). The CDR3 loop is CASSYPTVGYSPLHF. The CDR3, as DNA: TGTGCCAGCAGCTACCCCACAGTGGGCTATTCACCCCTCCACTTT.

Written as DNA, the CDR3 is TGCGCCAGCAGCTTGGCCGCAGGGTACGAGCAGTACTTC. Protein: CASSLAAGYEQYF. This chain links TRBV5-1 with TRBJ2-7; D might be TRBD1 (5 bases). V dropped 0 bases and J dropped 4 bases, with 8 bases sitting between them. The V gene's germline CDR1 is SGHRS and CDR2 YFSETQ. The CDR3 covers 13 residues.

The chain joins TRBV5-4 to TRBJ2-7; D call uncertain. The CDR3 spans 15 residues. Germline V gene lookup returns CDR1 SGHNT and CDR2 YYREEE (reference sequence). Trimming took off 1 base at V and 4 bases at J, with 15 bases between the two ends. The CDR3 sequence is CASSLQAQLGYEQYF. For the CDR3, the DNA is TGTGCCAGCAGCTTGCAGGCCCAACTTGGGTACGAGCAGTACTTC.

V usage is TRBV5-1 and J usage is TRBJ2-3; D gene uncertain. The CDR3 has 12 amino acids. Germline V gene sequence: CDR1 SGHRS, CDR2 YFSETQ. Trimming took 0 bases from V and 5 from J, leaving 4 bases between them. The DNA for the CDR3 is TGCGCCAGCAGCTTGGAGAGAGATACGCAGTATTTT. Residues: CASSLERDTQYF.

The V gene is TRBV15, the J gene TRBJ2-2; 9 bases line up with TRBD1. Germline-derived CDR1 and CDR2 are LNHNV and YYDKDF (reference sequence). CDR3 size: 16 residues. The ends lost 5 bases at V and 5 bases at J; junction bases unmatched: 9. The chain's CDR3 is CATSPRGQGHTGELFF. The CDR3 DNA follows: TGTGCCACCAGCCCCAGGGGACAGGGTCATACCGGGGAGCTGTTTTTT.

The CDR3 reads CAISESGRDRYNEQFF. The CDR3 nucleotides are TGTGCCATCAGTGAGTCAGGGCGGGATAGGTACAATGAGCAGTTCTTC. The V and J genes are TRBV10-3 and TRBJ2-1, with a tentative D call TRBD2 (6 bases). Per the germline V gene, CDR1 is ENHRY and CDR2 is SYGVKD. Trimming pared 0 bases from V and 4 bases from J, leaving 13 bases between. The CDR3 spans 16 residues.

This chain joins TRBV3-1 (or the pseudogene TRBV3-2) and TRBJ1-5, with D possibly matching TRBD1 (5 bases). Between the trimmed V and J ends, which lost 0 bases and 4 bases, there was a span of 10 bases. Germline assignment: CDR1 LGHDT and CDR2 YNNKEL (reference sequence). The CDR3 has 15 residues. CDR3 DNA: TGTGCCAGCAGCCAAGATCCGGGGGGGAATCAGCCCCAGCATTTT. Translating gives CASSQDPGGNQPQHF.

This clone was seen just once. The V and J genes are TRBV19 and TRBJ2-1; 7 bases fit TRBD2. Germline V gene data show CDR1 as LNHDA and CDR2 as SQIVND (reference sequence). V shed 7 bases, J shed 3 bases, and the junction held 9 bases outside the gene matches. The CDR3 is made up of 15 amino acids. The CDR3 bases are TGTGCCAGTATTTCTAGCGGAGGTTTCTACAATGAGCAGTTCTTC. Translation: CASISSGGFYNEQFF.

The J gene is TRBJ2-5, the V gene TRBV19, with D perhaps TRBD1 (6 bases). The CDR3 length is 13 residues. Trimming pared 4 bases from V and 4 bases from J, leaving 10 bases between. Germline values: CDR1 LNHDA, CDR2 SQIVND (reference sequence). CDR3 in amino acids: CASSTPRGETQYF. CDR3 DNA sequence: TGTGCCAGTAGTACTCCCAGGGGAGAGACCCAGTACTTC.